The next 23 T cell receptor beta chains were all read from a single sample in a study of shared T cell receptors in the human thymus. The assay was immunoSEQ multiplex PCR, and TCRdb's table has in-frame clones only and misses some. This table holds some 720,000 clones, 70% to 90% found once. The sample was also reused in another study, on human thymus T cells.

Sequencing was done on a sample of thymocytes. The receptors come from a boy in the first two years of life with a congenital heart defect.

The chain employs TRBV19 and TRBJ2-3, with D maybe TRBD2 (5 bases). The germline CDR1 and CDR2 sequences are LNHDA and SQIVND (reference sequence). The CDR3 has 11 residues. Between the trimmed V and J ends, which lost 9 bases and 4 bases, there was a span of 8 bases. CDR3 in amino acids: CASGGSDTQYF. CDR3 DNA sequence: TGTGCCAGCGGAGGATCAGATACGCAGTATTTT.

The chain links TRBV7-3 to TRBJ2-5; D might be TRBD1 (5 bases). The CDR3 runs to 16 residues. Germline V gene data show CDR1 as SGHTA and CDR2 as FQGTGA. V was pared by 2 bases and J by 5 bases, with 18 bases between. The CDR3 DNA sequence: TGTGCCAGCAGCTTACGGCAGTGGGGCCCGGATGAGACCCAGTACTTC. This encodes CASSLRQWGPDETQYF.

The chain uses TRBV18 and TRBJ2-4; 8 nucleotides match TRBD2. Germline trimming cut 1 base from V and 3 bases from J; bases unmatched to any gene: 8. Looked up from germline, CDR1 is KGHSH and CDR2 is LQKENI. The CDR3 has 17 amino acids. This CDR3 reads CASSPLGLVAHKNIQYF. CDR3 DNA: TGTGCCAGCTCACCACTGGGACTAGTGGCTCACAAAAACATTCAGTACTTC.

The rearrangement links TRBV5-4 to TRBJ2-7; 11 bases match TRBD2. The J segment lost 3 bases and the V segment lost 0 bases, leaving 8 bases of the junction unmatched. The CDR3 is 17 residues long. Germline CDR1 reads SGHNT; CDR2 reads YYREEE (reference sequence). The DNA for the CDR3 is TGTGCCAGCAGCTTGGGGGACGGGACTAGCGGAAACTACGAGCAGTACTTC. Protein: CASSLGDGTSGNYEQYF.

V gene TRBV10-2 combines with J gene TRBJ2-7, with D perhaps TRBD2 (5 bases). The CDR3 covers 14 residues. The V end lost 5 bases, the J end lost 5 bases, and 16 bases lay between the germline ends. Looked up from germline, CDR1 is WSHSY and CDR2 is SAAADI. The CDR3: CASSFQLGTDEQYF. In DNA, the CDR3 is TGCGCCAGCAGTTTTCAACTAGGAACTGACGAGCAGTACTTC.

This clone was observed a few times. The chain is built from TRBV21-1 and TRBJ1-4; no DNA check was done on the table's D call, TRBD1. TRBV21-1 is given as a pseudogene. The CDR3 is made up of 15 amino acids. CDR3 DNA sequence: TGTGCCAGCAGCACTGACGGGACAGGGAATGAAAAACTGTTTTTT. Its protein is CASSTDGTGNEKLFF.

This clone showed up just once. The chain has TRBV6-5 and TRBJ2-2; the D gene is possibly TRBD1 (5 bases). The CDR3 consists of 15 residues. Germline V gives CDR1 MNHEY, CDR2 SVGAGI. V gave up 0 bases and J gave up 2 bases, with 7 bases separating them. The CDR3 spells CASSYSGLNTGELFF. CDR3 DNA sequence: TGTGCCAGCAGTTACTCGGGGCTTAACACCGGGGAGCTGTTTTTT.

The rearrangement joins TRBV27 to TRBJ1-4; TRBD1 aligns across 7 bases. The CDR3 has 16 amino acids. The germline gives CDR1 MNHEY, CDR2 SMNVEV (reference sequence). After removal of 5 bases from V and 2 bases from J, the junction contained 8 bases not matched to a gene. In nucleotides, the CDR3 is TGTGCCAGCAGTCCCACAGGGGTAGGGACTAATGAAAAACTGTTTTTT. Its protein product is CASSPTGVGTNEKLFF. Complete variable domain (other parts from reference TRBV27 and TRBJ1-4): EAQVTQNPRYLITVTGKKLTVTCSQNMNHEYMSWYRQDPGLGLRQIYYSMNVEVTDKGDVPEGYKVSRKEKRNFPLILESPSPNQTSLYFCASSPTGVGTNEKLFFGSGTQLSVL.

The J gene is TRBJ1-2, the V gene TRBV5-6; no definite D call. Trimming removed 5 bases at V and 2 bases at J, with 16 bases between. Germline V CDR1 and CDR2: SGHDT, YYEEEE. CDR3 length equals 15 residues. The CDR3 bases are TGTGCCAGCAGGAAGAGGTCCCGCGTGAACTATGGCTACACCTTC. Encoded protein: CASRKRSRVNYGYTF.

CDR3 sequence: CASSLGSGGYTF. CDR3 sequence (DNA): TGCGCCAGCAGCTTGGGATCCGGGGGCTACACCTTC. The chain combines TRBV5-1 with TRBJ1-2; D is undetermined. Germline V gives CDR1 SGHRS, CDR2 YFSETQ. Deletions cut 0 bases from V and 8 bases from J, with 8 bases between. This CDR3 contains 12 residues.

V gene TRBV28 combines with J gene TRBJ1-5; D is unclear. V lost 2 bases, J lost 9 bases, and 8 bases lay in between. The CDR3 runs to 12 residues. From germline, CDR1 is MDHEN and CDR2 SYDVKM. The CDR3 protein is CASSLPLGPQHF. The DNA for the CDR3 is TGTGCCAGCAGTTTACCCCTCGGGCCCCAGCATTTT.

This chain connects TRBV10-2 to TRBJ1-2; D gene ambiguous. The ends were cut back, 5 bases at V and 0 bases at J, with 10 bases in the middle. The CDR3 consists of 14 residues. Per the germline V gene, CDR1 is WSHSY and CDR2 is SAAADI. The CDR3 protein is CASSSPSTNYGYTF. In DNA, the CDR3 is TGCGCCAGCAGTTCACCGAGTACTAACTATGGCTACACCTTC.

The genes are TRBV18 and TRBJ2-1; D gene uncertain. Germline loops: CDR1 KGHSH, CDR2 LQKENI. V was pared by 3 bases and J by 0 bases, with 12 bases between. The CDR3 length is 16 residues. CDR3 in amino acids: CASSPPAKSSYNEQFF. CDR3 nucleotides: TGTGCCAGCTCACCTCCTGCTAAGAGCTCCTACAATGAGCAGTTCTTC.

The rearrangement uses TRBV4-2 and TRBJ2-7; 9 positions agree with TRBD1. This CDR3 has 17 amino acids. Losses at the gene ends were 3 bases for V and 3 bases for J; bases not matched to a gene: 12. Germline V gene sequence: CDR1 LGHNA, CDR2 YNFKEQ. The CDR3 bases are TGTGCCAGCAGCCATCTAAAGGGGGACAGGGAGGACTACGAGCAGTACTTC. This codes for CASSHLKGDREDYEQYF.

The genes are TRBV7-9 and TRBJ2-2; D not certain. Germline-derived CDR1 and CDR2 are SEHNR and FQNEAQ (reference sequence). Trimming shortened V by 1 base and J by 4 bases, and 10 bases separated the two germline ends. This CDR3 contains 15 residues. The CDR3 DNA follows: TGTGCCAGCAGCTTAGTGTCGCAGGCCACCGGGGAGCTGTTTTTT. Translated: CASSLVSQATGELFF.

Of note for this clone: Additional DNA sequences in this sample encode the identical CDR3. The CDR3 protein is CSVGSRGPVTNYGYTF. CDR3 in DNA: TGCAGCGTTGGATCCAGGGGGCCGGTCACTAACTATGGCTACACCTTC. The gene calls are TRBV29-1 and TRBJ1-2; 8 bases are a match to TRBD1. CDR3 length: 16 amino acids. Trimming cost V 4 bases and J 0 bases; bases outside gene matches: 10. The germline CDR1 and CDR2 sequences are SQVTM and ANQGSEA.

CDR3 in amino acids: CASSYPPFRNTEAFF. The CDR3 DNA reads as TGTGCCAGCAGTTACCCCCCCTTTCGGAACACTGAAGCTTTCTTT. The chain combines TRBV6-5 with TRBJ1-1; D unclear. Germline values: CDR1 MNHEY, CDR2 SVGAGI. The CDR3 runs to 15 residues. The germline V and J ends were trimmed by 2 bases and 1 base, with 11 bases remaining between them.

The chain couples TRBV29-1 to TRBJ2-5; D remains unclear. V was cut by 4 bases and J by 2 bases, with 11 bases left in between. The germline gives CDR1 SQVTM, CDR2 ANQGSEA. The CDR3 consists of 13 residues. Here the CDR3 reads CSVGWADQETQYF. CDR3 nucleotides: TGCAGCGTTGGTTGGGCCGATCAAGAGACCCAGTACTTC. Combining the CDR3 with reference TRBV29-1 and TRBJ2-5 gives the whole variable domain SAVISQKPSRDICQRGTSLTIQCQVDSQVTMMFWYRQQPGQSLTLIATANQGSEATYESGFVIDKFPISRPNLTFSTLTVSNMSPEDSSIYLCSVGWADQETQYFGPGTRLLVL.

The CDR3 here is CAWSAGTGVGANVLTF. CDR3 bases: TGTGCCTGGAGTGCCGGGACAGGGGTGGGGGCCAACGTCCTGACTTTC. This chain uses TRBV30 with TRBJ2-6, with TRBD1 identical over 10 bases. CDR3 length equals 16 residues. J lost 4 bases, V lost 1 base, and 4 bases had no gene match. Germline CDR1 GTSNPN, CDR2 SVGIG (reference sequence).

The chain's CDR3 is CASSLRTSGSADTQYF. As DNA, the CDR3 is TGCGCCAGCAGCTTGCGGACTAGCGGGAGCGCAGATACGCAGTATTTT. The chain uses TRBV5-1 and TRBJ2-3; TRBD2 aligns across 13 bases. Trimming took 1 base from V and 4 from J; bases not matched to a gene: 3. The CDR3 spans 16 residues. Germline V gene sequence: CDR1 SGHRS, CDR2 YFSETQ.

The gene calls are TRBV5-6 and TRBJ1-1; TRBD1 might be the D (6 bases). V was pared by 3 bases and J by 6 bases, with 18 bases between. Per the germline V gene, CDR1 is SGHDT and CDR2 is YYEEEE. The CDR3 spans 15 residues. CDR3 nucleotides: TGTGCCAGCAGCTCCGGACAGAAGACCACACCTGAAGCTTTCTTT. It translates to CASSSGQKTTPEAFF.

The chain uses TRBV29-1 and TRBJ2-4; 10 bases line up with TRBD2. The junction had 10 bases not matched to a gene; V was cut back by 2 bases and J by 3 bases. CDR3 length equals 17 residues. The germline V gene has CDR1 SQVTM and CDR2 ANQGSEA. The CDR3 sequence: CSVEQSGRAGGKNIQYF. DNA of the CDR3: TGCAGCGTTGAACAGAGCGGGAGGGCCGGGGGCAAAAACATTCAGTACTTC.

The CDR3 here is CASSLVQGQYGYTF. CDR3 nucleotide sequence: TGTGCCAGCAGCTTAGTACAGGGCCAGTATGGCTACACCTTC. This sequence joins TRBV7-9 and TRBJ1-2, with D maybe TRBD1 (6 bases). There are 14 residues in the CDR3. V gave up 1 base and J gave up 5 bases, with 11 bases separating them. Germline lookup yields CDR1 SEHNR and CDR2 FQNEAQ (reference sequence).